These 11 T cell receptor beta chains came from one sample sequenced in a study of blood T cell repertoires in COVID-19. The repertoire was sequenced with immunoSEQ multiplex PCR; TCRdb's copy has only in-frame clones and lacks some. Counted here are about 150,000 clones, more than 75% occurring once; the ten biggest clones make up roughly 1.2%. The sample was PBMCs or T cells enriched from blood (not recorded which). These TCRs come from a woman in her thirties with acute COVID-19.

The chain has TRBV5-8 and TRBJ2-3, with 7 bases identical to TRBD2. CDR3 length: 13 amino acids. CDR1 and CDR2 (germline): SGHTS, YDEGEE. After removal of 2 bases from V and 3 bases from J, the junction contained 0 bases not matched to a gene. As DNA, the CDR3 is TGTGCCAGCAGCTTCGGGGGGACAGATACGCAGTATTTT. This codes for CASSFGGTDTQYF. The whole variable domain, filled in from reference TRBV5-8 and TRBJ2-3, reads EAGVTQSPTHLIKTRGQQATLRCSPISGHTSVYWYQQALGLGLQFLLWYDEGEERNRGNFPPRFSGRQFPNYSSELNVNALELEDSALYLCASSFGGTDTQYFGPGTRLTVL.

The chain joins TRBV28 to TRBJ1-6; D ambiguous. The CDR3 consists of 15 residues. The germline V gene encodes CDR1 MDHEN and CDR2 SYDVKM. V lost 11 bases to trimming and J lost 10 bases, with 24 bases between them. The CDR3 spells CAAEGREGSGSPLHF. The DNA of the CDR3 is TGTGCCGCAGAGGGTCGGGAGGGCTCGGGCTCACCCCTCCACTTT.

The J gene is TRBJ2-5, the V gene TRBV7-2, with TRBD2 matching 9 bases. From germline, CDR1 is SGHTA and CDR2 FQGNSA. This CDR3 has 18 residues. J lost 5 bases, V lost 3 bases, and 16 bases had no gene match. CDR3 sequence: CASSFGPVTSGSGETQYF. For the CDR3, the DNA is TGTGCCAGCAGCTTCGGTCCTGTAACTAGCGGGTCTGGGGAGACCCAGTACTTC.

V and J are TRBV20-1 and TRBJ1-1; 8 bases map to TRBD1. The CDR3 has 14 residues. Germline V gene lookup returns CDR1 DFQATT and CDR2 SNEGSKA (reference sequence). With 3 bases clipped from V and 1 base from J, the junction kept 4 bases outside the gene matches. The CDR3: CSASGGQGNTEAFF. Here the CDR3 DNA reads TGCAGTGCTAGTGGAGGACAGGGGAACACTGAAGCTTTCTTT.

This clone was seen once. The chain employs TRBV9 and TRBJ2-7; no clear D gene. Germline V CDR1 and CDR2: SGDLS, YYNGEE. The CDR3 totals 15 residues. V gave up 2 bases and J gave up 6 bases, with 18 bases separating them. The CDR3 region has the DNA TGTGCCAGCAGCGTCGGATCGGCCCCAACGGGCGAGCAGTACTTC. Translation gives CASSVGSAPTGEQYF.

This clone was found once. The chain couples TRBV10-3 to TRBJ1-1; no clear D. Trimming cost V 3 bases and J 4 bases, with 6 bases left between them. The CDR3 totals 12 residues. Germline assignment: CDR1 ENHRY and CDR2 SYGVKD. In DNA, the CDR3 is TGTGCCATCAGTGACCTTTCCACTGAAGCTTTCTTT. It is translated as CAISDLSTEAFF.

The V gene is TRBV2, the J gene TRBJ2-7; TRBD2 aligns across 9 bases. The CDR3 has 14 amino acids. Per germline, CDR1 SNHLY and CDR2 FYNNEI. The junction had 11 bases not matched to a gene; V was cut back by 7 bases and J by 7 bases. The CDR3 loop reads CASIPGLAGREQYF. CDR3 coding DNA: TGTGCCAGCATCCCGGGACTAGCTGGACGGGAGCAGTACTTC.

The chain recombines TRBV10-3 with TRBJ1-3, with TRBD1 matching 8 bases. CDR1 and CDR2 from the germline V gene are ENHRY and SYGVKD. This CDR3 has 18 amino acids. V was clipped by 6 bases and J by 0 bases; unmatched bases: 13. The CDR3 DNA sequence: TGTGCCATCAGGTCCGAGACAGGGGACATTTCCTCTGGAAACACCATATATTTT. Encoded protein: CAIRSETGDISSGNTIYF.

The rearrangement joins TRBV7-9 to TRBJ2-1; 15 nucleotides align to TRBD2. The V gene's germline CDR1 is SEHNR and CDR2 FQNEAQ (reference sequence). V dropped 5 bases and J dropped 12; count of bases not matched to a gene: 14. This CDR3 has 17 residues. This CDR3 is CASSNAGTSGRWVGQFF. The DNA for the CDR3 is TGTGCCAGCAGCAACGCCGGGACTAGCGGGAGGTGGGTTGGGCAGTTCTTC.

This chain joins TRBV7-2 and TRBJ2-1, with D maybe TRBD2 (5 bases). Germline V gives CDR1 SGHTA, CDR2 FQGNSA. The CDR3 runs 12 residues. Trimming took 3 bases from V and 9 from J, leaving 9 bases between them. The CDR3 DNA reads TGTGCCAGCAGCTTCGGGGTTGTTGAGCAGTTCTTC. This codes for CASSFGVVEQFF.

This clone was seen only once. This chain uses TRBV7-6 with TRBJ2-5; D possibly corresponds to TRBD1 (5 bases). CDR3 size: 14 residues. CDR1 and CDR2 from the germline V gene are SGHVS and FNYEAQ. Trimming cost V 5 bases and J 5 bases, with 15 bases left between them. The CDR3 here is CASSPLQVWETQYF. In DNA, the CDR3 is TGTGCCAGCAGCCCATTACAGGTGTGGGAGACCCAGTACTTC.